The rows below give T cell receptor beta chains drawn from one sample of a study of blood T cell repertoires in COVID-19. The data were produced by immunoSEQ multiplex PCR, yet TCRdb's version contains in-frame clones alone and is incomplete. The data hold about 26,000 clones, with more than 65% observed a single time. Sequenced material: peripheral blood. The receptors originated from a human donor in a cohort sampled during active COVID-19. Both conserved end residues are part of each CDR3.

TRBV19 | CASSIAGRNTEAFF
TRBV19 | CASHGGTSYSNQPQHF
TRBV7-9 | CASSLLSGRAGLNEQFF
TRBV5-3 | CARSSRTGGKCNYGYTF
TRBV27 | CASSLAGLAVPNEQFF
TRBV7-2 | CASSTYSTGRGEAFF
TRBV4-1 | CASSPTGGGAGANVLTF
TRBV5-1 | CASSPGTGGYEQYF
TRBV9 | CASSVVEGVSETQYF
TRBV6-5 | CASSYDRGLTKNIQYF
TRBV27 | CASSLTRNTEAFF
TRBV5-1 | CASTGTRGSSYNEQFF
TRBV19 | CASSIPLGAGGTDTQYF
TRBV6-1 | CASREGTGGHF
TRBV5-4 | CASSGQGGLGYYNEQFF
TRBV19 | CASSTGSGANVLTF
TRBV20-1 | CSANEVARINEQFF
TRBV18 | CASSLSGVNSPLHF
TRBV6-5 | CATDRAANEKLFF
TRBV19 | CASSTSRDSSPLHF
TRBV19 | CASSGRVGDGYTF
TRBV28 | CATYHWTSEKLFF
TRBV2 | CASSELGTENEKLFF
TRBV4-2 | CASSQYMNTEAFF
TRBV7-2 | CASTQGSGQQETQYF
TRBV6-2/TRBV6-3 | CASSSLRGFEAFF
TRBV18 | CASSPDSGRRDNEQFF
TRBV3-1/TRBV3-2 | CASSLAGGPYIGEQFF
TRBV6-2/TRBV6-3 | CASSWDRPPYEQYF
TRBV3-1/TRBV3-2 | CASAPTGGRTDTQYF
TRBV19 | CASSMAGAGETQYF
TRBV9 | CASSVDSSGNTIYF
TRBV19 | CASSPMDRGNSQPQHF
TRBV7-2 | CASSLSGGSYNEQFF
TRBV19 | CASSRPGLASEQFF
TRBV27 | CASISSGTPYEQYF
TRBV28 | CASSLGGVSSYNEQFF
TRBV25-1 | CASSEMVAGLYNEQFF
TRBV11-2 | CASSLAGGGTEAFF
TRBV29-1 | CSVEGLGGETQYF
TRBV29-1 | CSVVKRGGYEQYF
TRBV21-1 | CASSKGRQKPSGNTIYF
TRBV5-1 | CASSQDSPLEKLFF
TRBV7-2 | CASSSPGDYEQYF
TRBV11-2 | CASSPRGSEQYF
TRBV27 | CASAGQGYYEQYF
TRBV29-1 | CSVEAYTGELFF
TRBV6-6 | CASNPPGQESNSPLHF
TRBV19 | CASSIGGTYGNGYTF
TRBV27 | CASRAQLLTEQYF
TRBV2 | CASSGRQAGNQPQHF
TRBV28 | CASSSAGTTYEQYF
TRBV27 | CASSFRGNSPLHF
TRBV19 | CASRPRVTGNNEQFF
TRBV7-9 | CASSFGQGNEQYF
TRBV7-9 | CASSTQSGTEAFF
TRBV21-1 | CASSKAESGPCRNTGELFF
TRBV4-2 | CASSQVRGRGIDGYTF